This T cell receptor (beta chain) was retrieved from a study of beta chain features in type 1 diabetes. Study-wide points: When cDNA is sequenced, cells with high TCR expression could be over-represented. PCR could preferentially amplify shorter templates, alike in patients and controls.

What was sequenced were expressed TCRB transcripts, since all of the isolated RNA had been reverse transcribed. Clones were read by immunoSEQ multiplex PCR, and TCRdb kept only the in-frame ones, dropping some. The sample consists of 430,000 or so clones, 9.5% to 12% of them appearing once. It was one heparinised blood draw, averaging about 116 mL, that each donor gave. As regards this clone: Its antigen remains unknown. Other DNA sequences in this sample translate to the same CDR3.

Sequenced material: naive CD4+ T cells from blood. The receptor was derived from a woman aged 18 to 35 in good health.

The CDR3: CASSLSETQYF. The CDR3 DNA sequence: TGTGCCAGCAGTTTATCGGAGACCCAGTACTTC. V and J are TRBV28 and TRBJ2-5; the D is unclear. The CDR3 extends over 11 amino acids. The germline V gene encodes CDR1 MDHEN and CDR2 SYDVKM. V lost 1 base to trimming and J lost 5 bases, with 2 bases between them.